Here is one TCR beta chain with its context. Recruits, aged roughly 18 to 100 years, lived in 25 or so US areas. Among Cohort 3 donors, those recovered had two negative PCRs, clearance, or symptom resolution. Source study methods: It was from reference gene primer amplification that nucleated cell counts were estimated. Repertoires were generated with immunoSEQ multiplex PCR, while TCRdb's copy carries only in-frame clones and drops some. The D gene and trimming were derived from the DNA, and the V and J assignments and clone size from that table. The table has approximately 310,000 clones, approximately 85% seen once; the top ten hold over 2%. The data were taken from a study of blood T cell repertoires in COVID-19. Study summary: Donors in the United States, Italy and Spain gave samples during acute or convalescent COVID-19.

Germline assignment: CDR1 SGHRS and CDR2 YFSETQ. This CDR3 is built from 15 residues. The ends lost 3 bases at V and 3 bases at J; junction bases unmatched: 2. The sequenced sample was PBMCs or T cells enriched from blood (not recorded which). This sequence was found in a man between 25 and 39 years old who had recovered from COVID-19. V and J are TRBV5-1 and TRBJ1-4; 10 bases line up with TRBD1. CDR3: CASSWGTGANEKLFF. CDR3 nucleotides: TGCGCCAGCAGCTGGGGGACAGGGGCTAATGAAAAACTGTTTTTT.